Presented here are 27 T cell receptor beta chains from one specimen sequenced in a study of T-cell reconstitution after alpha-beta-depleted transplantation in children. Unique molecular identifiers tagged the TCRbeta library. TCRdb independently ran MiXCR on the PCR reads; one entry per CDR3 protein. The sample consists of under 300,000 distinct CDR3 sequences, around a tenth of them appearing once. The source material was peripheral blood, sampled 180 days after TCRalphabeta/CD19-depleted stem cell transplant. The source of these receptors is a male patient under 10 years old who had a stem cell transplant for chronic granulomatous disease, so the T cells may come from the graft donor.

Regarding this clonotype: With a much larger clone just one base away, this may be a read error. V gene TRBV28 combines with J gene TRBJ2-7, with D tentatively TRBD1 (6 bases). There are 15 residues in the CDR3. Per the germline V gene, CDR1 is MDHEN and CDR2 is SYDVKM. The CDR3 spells CASSLGDTALYEQSF. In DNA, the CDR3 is TGTGCCAGCAGTTTGGGGGACACGGCCCTCTACGAGCAGTCCTTC.

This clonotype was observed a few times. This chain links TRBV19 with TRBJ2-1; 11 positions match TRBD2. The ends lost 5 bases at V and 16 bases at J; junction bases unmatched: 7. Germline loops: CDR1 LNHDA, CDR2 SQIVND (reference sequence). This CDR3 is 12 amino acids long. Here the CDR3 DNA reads TGTGCCAGTAGTTTTTTAGCGGGGGGGCCTTTCTTC. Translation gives CASSFLAGGPFF.

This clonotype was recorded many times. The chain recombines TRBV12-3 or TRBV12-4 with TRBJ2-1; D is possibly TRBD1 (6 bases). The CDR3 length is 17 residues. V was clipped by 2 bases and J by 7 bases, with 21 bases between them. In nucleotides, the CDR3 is TGTGCCAGCAGTTTAAGGAAAGGGGTCCCAGGGGAAAATGAGCAGTTCTTC. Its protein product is CASSLRKGVPGENEQFF.

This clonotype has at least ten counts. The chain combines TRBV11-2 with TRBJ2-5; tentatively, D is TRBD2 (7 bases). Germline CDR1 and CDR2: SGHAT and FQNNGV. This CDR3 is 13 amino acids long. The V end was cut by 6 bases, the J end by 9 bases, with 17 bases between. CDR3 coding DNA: TGTGCCAGCAGATACAAGGGGGGAGGGCCCCAGTACTTC. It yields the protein CASRYKGGGPQYF.

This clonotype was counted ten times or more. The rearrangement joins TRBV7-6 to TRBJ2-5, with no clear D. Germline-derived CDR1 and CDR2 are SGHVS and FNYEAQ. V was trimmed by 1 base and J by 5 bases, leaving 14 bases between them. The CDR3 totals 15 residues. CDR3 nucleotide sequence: TGTGCCAGCAGCTTAGGGGCCCTTAACACGGAGACCCAGTACTTC. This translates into CASSLGALNTETQYF. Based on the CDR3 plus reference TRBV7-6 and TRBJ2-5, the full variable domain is GAGVSQSPRYKVTKRGQDVALRCDPISGHVSLYWYRQALGQGPEFLTYFNYEAQQDKSGLPNDRFSAERPEGSISTLTIQRTEQRDSAMYRCASSLGALNTETQYFGPGTRLLVL.

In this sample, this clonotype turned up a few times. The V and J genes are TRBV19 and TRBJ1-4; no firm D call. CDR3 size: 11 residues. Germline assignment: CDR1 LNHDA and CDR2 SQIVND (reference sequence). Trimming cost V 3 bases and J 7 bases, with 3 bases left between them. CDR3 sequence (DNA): TGTGCCAGTAGTATCAGTGAAAAACTGTTTTTT. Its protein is CASSISEKLFF.

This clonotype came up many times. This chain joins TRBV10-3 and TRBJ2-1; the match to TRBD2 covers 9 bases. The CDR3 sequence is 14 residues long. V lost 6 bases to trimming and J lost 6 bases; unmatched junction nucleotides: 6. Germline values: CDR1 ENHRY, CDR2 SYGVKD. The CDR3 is CAIRDGRGGNEQFF. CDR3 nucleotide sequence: TGTGCCATCAGGGATGGGCGGGGGGGCAATGAGCAGTTCTTC.

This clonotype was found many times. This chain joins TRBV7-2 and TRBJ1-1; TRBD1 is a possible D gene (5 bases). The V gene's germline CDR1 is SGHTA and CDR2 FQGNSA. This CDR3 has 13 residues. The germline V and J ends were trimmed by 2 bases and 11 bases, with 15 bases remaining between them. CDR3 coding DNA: TGTGCCAGCAGCTTACAGGGACCTGAGTCGGCTTTCTTT. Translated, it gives CASSLQGPESAFF.

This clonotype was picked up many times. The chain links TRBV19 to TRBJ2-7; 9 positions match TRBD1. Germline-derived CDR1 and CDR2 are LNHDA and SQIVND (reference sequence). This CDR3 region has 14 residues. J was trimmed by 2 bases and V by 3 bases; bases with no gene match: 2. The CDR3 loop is CASSMRTGAYEQYF. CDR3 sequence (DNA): TGTGCCAGTAGTATGAGGACAGGGGCCTACGAGCAGTACTTC.

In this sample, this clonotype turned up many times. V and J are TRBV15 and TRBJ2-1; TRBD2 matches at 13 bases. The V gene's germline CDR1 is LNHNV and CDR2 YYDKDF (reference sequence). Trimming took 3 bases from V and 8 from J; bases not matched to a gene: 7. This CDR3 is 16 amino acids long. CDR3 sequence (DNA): TGTGCCACCAGCAGGAGACTAGCGGGAGGTAGGGATGAGCAGTTCTTC. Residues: CATSRRLAGGRDEQFF.

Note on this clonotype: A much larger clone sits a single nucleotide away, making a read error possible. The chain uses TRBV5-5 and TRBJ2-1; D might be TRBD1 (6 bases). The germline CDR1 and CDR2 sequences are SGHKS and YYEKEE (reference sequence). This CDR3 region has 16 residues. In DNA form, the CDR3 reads TGTGCCAGCGGAATTAGAGGGACAACCTCCTACAATGAGCAGCTCTTC. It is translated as CASGIRGTTSYNEQLF. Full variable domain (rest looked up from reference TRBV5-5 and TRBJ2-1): DAGVTQSPTHLIKTRGQQVTLRCSPISGHKSVSWYQQVLGQGPQFIFQYYEKEERGRGNFPDRFSARQFPNYSSELNVNALLLGDSALYLCASGIRGTTSYNEQLFGPGTRLTVL.

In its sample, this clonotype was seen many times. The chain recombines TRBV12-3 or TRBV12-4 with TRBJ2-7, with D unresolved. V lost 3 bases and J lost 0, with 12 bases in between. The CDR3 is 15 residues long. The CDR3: CASSLISPSSYEQYF. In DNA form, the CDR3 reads TGTGCCAGCAGTTTGATTAGCCCGAGCTCCTACGAGCAGTACTTC.

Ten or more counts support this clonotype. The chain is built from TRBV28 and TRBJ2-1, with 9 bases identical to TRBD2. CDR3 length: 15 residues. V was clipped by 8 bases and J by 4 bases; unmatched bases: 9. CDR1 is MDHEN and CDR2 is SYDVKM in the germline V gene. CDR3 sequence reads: CASQRAGGQYNEQFF. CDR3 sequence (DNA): TGTGCCAGCCAACGGGCGGGAGGGCAGTACAATGAGCAGTTCTTC.

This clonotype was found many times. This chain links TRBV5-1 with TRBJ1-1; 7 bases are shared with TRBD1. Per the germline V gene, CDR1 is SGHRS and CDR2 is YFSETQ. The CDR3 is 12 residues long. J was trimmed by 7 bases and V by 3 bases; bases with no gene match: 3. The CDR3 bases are TGCGCCAGCAGCTCAGGGGGAGTTGAAGCTTTCTTT. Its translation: CASSSGGVEAFF. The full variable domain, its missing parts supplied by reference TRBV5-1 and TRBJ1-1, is KAGVTQTPRYLIKTRGQQVTLSCSPISGHRSVSWYQQTPGQGLQFLFEYFSETQRNKGNFPGRFSGRQFSNSRSEMNVSTLELGDSALYLCASSSGGVEAFFGQGTRLTVV.

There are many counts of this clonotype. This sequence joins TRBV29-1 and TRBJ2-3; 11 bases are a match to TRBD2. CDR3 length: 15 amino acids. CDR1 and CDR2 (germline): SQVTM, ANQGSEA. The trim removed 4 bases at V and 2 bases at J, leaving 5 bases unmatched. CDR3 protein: CSVGIAGGFTDTQYF. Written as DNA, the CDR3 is TGCAGCGTTGGGATAGCGGGGGGGTTCACAGATACGCAGTATTTT.

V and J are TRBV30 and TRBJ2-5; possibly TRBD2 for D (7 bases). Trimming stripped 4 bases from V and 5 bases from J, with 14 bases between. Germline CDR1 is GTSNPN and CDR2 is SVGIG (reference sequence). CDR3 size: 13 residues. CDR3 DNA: TGTGCCTGGAAAGGGGGGGAGCGGGAGACCCAGTACTTC. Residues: CAWKGGERETQYF. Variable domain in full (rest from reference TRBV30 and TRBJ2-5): SQTIHQWPATLVQPVGSPLSLECTVEGTSNPNLYWYRQAAGRGLQLLFYSVGIGQISSEVPQNLSASRPQDRQFILSSKKLLLSDSGFYLCAWKGGERETQYFGPGTRLLVL.

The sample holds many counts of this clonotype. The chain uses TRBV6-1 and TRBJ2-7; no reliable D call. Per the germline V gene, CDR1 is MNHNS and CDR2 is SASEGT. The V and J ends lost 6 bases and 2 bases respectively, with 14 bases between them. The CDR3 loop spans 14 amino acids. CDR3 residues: CASSPQEQPYEQYF. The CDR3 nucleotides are TGTGCCAGCAGCCCTCAGGAGCAACCCTACGAGCAGTACTTC.

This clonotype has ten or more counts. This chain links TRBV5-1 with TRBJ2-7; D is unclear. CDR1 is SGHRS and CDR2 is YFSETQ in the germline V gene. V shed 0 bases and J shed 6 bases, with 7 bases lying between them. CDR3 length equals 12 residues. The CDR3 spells CASSLAPGEQYF. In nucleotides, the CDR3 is TGCGCCAGCAGCTTGGCCCCGGGCGAGCAGTACTTC.

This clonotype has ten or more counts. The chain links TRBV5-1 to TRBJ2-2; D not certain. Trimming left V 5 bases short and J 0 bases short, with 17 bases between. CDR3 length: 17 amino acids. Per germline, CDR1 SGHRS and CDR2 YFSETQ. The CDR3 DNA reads TGCGCCAGCAGTTTACTGAAAGGGTCCGCGAACACCGGGGAGCTGTTTTTT. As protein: CASSLLKGSANTGELFF.

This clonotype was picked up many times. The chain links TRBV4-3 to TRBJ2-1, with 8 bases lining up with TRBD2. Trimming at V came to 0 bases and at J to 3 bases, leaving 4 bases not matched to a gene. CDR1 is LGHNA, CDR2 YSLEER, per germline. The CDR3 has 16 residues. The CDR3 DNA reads TGCGCCAGCAGCCAAGAATTAGCGGGGAACTACAATGAGCAGTTCTTC. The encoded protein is CASSQELAGNYNEQFF.

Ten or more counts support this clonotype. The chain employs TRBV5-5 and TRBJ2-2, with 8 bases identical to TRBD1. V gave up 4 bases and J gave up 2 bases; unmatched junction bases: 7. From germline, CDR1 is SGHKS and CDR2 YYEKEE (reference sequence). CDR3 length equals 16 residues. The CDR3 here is CASSPGTGFNTGELFF. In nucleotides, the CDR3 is TGTGCCAGCAGCCCAGGGACAGGCTTCAACACCGGGGAGCTGTTTTTT.

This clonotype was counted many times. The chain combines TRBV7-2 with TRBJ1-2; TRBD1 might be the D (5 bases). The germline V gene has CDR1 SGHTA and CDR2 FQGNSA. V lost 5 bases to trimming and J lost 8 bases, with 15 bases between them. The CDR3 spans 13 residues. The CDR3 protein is CASSRHGDRGYTF. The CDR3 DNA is TGTGCCAGCAGCCGTCATGGGGACCGGGGCTACACCTTC.

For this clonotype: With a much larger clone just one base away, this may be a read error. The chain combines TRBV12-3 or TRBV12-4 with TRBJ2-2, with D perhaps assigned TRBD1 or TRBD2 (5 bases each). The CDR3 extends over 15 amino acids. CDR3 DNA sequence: TGTGCCAGCAGTTTGGGGACCTTCGGAACCGAGGAGCTGTTTTTT. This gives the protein CASSLGTFGTEELFF.

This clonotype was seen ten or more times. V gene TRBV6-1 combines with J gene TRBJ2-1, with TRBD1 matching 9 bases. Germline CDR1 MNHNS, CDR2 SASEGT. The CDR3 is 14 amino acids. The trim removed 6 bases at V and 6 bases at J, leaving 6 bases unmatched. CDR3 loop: CASSHGQGTNEQFF. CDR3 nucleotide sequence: TGTGCCAGCAGCCACGGACAGGGGACCAATGAGCAGTTCTTC.

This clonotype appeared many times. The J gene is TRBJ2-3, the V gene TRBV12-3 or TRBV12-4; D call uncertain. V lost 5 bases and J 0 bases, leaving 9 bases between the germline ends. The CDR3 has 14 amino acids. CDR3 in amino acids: CASSAYSSTDTQYF. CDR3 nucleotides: TGTGCCAGCAGTGCCTACAGTAGCACAGATACGCAGTATTTT.

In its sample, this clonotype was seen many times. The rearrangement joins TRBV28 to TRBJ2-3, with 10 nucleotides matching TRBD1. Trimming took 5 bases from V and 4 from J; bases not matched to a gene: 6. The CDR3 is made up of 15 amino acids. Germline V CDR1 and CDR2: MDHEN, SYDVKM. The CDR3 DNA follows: TGTGCCAGCAGTGCCCCGGGACAGGGGCCAGATACGCAGTATTTT. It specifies CASSAPGQGPDTQYF.

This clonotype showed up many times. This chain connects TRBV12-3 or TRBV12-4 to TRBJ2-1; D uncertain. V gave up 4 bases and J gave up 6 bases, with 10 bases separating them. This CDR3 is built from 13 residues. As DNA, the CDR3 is TGTGCCAGCAGTTCCGCCCCAACCAATGAGCAGTTCTTC. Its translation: CASSSAPTNEQFF.